This T cell receptor (beta chain) was sequenced in a study of breast tumors, draining lymph nodes, adjacent tissues listed by TCRdb under 2016. The study in broad terms: TCR beta repertoires were compared across tumor, adjacent nontumor tissue and axillary lymph nodes obtained from breast cancer patients. In human breast cancer, the study set out to evaluate how tumor, surrounding tissue and draining lymph node repertoires relate to one another and whether T cells may move between these sites.

Sequencing took place on an Illumina HiSeq 2000. TCR beta chain libraries were generated through multiplex PCR amplification. The amplified TCR beta chain products were analyzed by high-throughput sequencing. Clones were called with MiXCR by TCRdb after fastp trimmed the public reads at Q25, and only in-frame beta chains were retained. For every CDR3 protein sequence, its rows merge into one entry that carries the most common genes and DNA. Counted in this sample were tens of thousands of distinct CDR3 sequences; about 21% of them appeared once. The ten top clones hold 2% to 3% of the sample. With regard to this clonotype: Its antigen target is currently unknown. The record has no base qualities; no much larger clone is one base away.

V has 2 bases trimmed and J has 2 bases trimmed; junction bases matching no gene number 7. For CDR1 and CDR2, the germline V gene (reference sequence) lists MNHEY and SMNVEV. Taken from cysteine to phenylalanine, the CDR3 has 16 residues. Just the 48-base CDR3 DNA is kept, in frame starting at base 1. Results the study describes overall, beyond this receptor: In luminal-like breast cancer, tumor and nontumor tissue repertoires resembled each other significantly more than in basal-like breast cancer. The data were considered consistent with most tumor T cells being derived from the lymph node and subsequently expanding within tumor tissue. The conclusion that tumor T cells originate in lymph nodes was framed as consistent with a hypothesis rather than directly demonstrated. Tumor T-cell repertoires showed less diversity than lymph node repertoires and more diversity than nontumor tissue repertoires, and tumor T-cell repertoires showed preferential V and J gene usage.

Lymph node samples were obtained from the axillary draining lymph nodes of breast cancer patients. This chain is built from TRBV27 and TRBJ2-7, and TRBD2 matches 9 of the central bases. The specimen sequenced was axillary lymph node tissue. The sequence derives from a female donor with breast cancer. Some clones in this sample may be carry-over from other donors' samples. Here is the DNA: TGTGCCAGCAGTTTACTTAAGAGCGGGAGGCCCTACGAGCAGTACTTC. The resulting protein is CASSLLKSGRPYEQYF.